The clone carrying this T cell receptor (beta chain) was observed a single time. What it binds is not known. This specimen belongs to a study of shared clonotypes between healthy human individuals. In the study overall: CD4 naive and CD4 memory each took three plates per donor, while CD8 naive took two and CD8 memory one.

Findings of the study overall: Sampling involved blood alone; tissue repertoires likely differ.

CD4+ cells were split into CD45RA+ naive and CD45RA-negative memory subsets. V shed 5 bases and J 4 bases; nucleotides not matched to a gene: 7. CDR1 is MDHEN and CDR2 is SYDVKM in the germline V gene. This CDR3 region has 15 residues. The method was immunoSEQ multiplex PCR; TCRdb's version includes in-frame clones alone and lacks a portion of them. This sample has under 2.5 million clones, with 85% to 95% found just once. The sample was naive CD4+ T cells from PBMCs. The subset here: CD45RA+ positively selected. The chain employs TRBV28 and TRBJ2-3, with 9 bases lining up with TRBD2. The sequence derives from a man aged 18 to 35 in good health. Some clones in this sample may be carry-over from other donors' samples. CDR3 loop: CASSPGGRAADTQYF. CDR3 sequence (DNA): TGTGCCAGCAGTCCTGGCGGGAGGGCCGCAGATACGCAGTATTTT.